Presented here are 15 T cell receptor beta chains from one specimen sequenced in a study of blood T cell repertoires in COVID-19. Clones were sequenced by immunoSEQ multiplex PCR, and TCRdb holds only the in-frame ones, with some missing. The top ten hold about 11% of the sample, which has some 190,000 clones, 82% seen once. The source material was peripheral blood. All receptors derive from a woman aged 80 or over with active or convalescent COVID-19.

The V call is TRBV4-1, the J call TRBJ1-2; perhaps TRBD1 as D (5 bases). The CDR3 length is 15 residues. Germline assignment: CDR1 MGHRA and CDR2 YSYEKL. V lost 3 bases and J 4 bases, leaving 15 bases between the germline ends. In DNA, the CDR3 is TGCGCCAGCAGCCATGAAATGGACACCTTCTATGGCTACACCTTC. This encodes CASSHEMDTFYGYTF.

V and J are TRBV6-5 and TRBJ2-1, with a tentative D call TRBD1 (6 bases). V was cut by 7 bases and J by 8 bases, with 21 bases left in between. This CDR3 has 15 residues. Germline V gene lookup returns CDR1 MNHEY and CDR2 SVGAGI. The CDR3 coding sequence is TGTGCCAGCACCGAACAGGGAGCCGGAGGCGATGAGCAGTTCTTC. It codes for CASTEQGAGGDEQFF.

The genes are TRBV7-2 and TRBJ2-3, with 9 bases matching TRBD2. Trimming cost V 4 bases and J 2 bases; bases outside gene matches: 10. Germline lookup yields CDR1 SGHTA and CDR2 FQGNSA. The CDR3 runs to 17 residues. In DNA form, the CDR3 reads TGTGCCAGCAGCTCCGGTCGTGGCGGGAGGGCCACAGATACGCAGTATTTT. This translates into CASSSGRGGRATDTQYF.

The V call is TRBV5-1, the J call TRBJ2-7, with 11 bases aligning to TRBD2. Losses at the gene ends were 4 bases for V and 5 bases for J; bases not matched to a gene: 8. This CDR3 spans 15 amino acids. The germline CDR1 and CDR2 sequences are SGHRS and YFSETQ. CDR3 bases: TGCGCCAGCAGCCAGTCTCTAGCGGGAGGCCACGAGCAGTACTTC. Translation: CASSQSLAGGHEQYF.

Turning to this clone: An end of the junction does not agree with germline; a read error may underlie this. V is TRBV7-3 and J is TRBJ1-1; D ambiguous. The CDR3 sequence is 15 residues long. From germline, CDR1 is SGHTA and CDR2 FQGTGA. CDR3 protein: CASSWPVWAVTEVFF. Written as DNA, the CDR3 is TGTGCCAGCAGCTGGCCAGTTTGGGCCGTCACTGAAGTTTTCTTT. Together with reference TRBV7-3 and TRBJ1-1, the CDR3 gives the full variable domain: GAGVSQTPSNKVTEKGKYVELRCDPISGHTALYWYRQSLGQGPEFLIYFQGTGAADDSGLPNDRFFAVRPEGSVSTLKIQRTERGDSAVYLCASSWPVWAVTEVFFGQGTRLTVV.

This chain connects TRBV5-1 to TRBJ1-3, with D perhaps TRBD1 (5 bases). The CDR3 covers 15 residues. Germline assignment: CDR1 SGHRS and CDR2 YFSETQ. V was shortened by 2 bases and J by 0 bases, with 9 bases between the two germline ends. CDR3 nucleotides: TGCGCCAGCAGCTTTGACAGCCGCTCTGGAAACACCATATATTTT. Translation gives CASSFDSRSGNTIYF.

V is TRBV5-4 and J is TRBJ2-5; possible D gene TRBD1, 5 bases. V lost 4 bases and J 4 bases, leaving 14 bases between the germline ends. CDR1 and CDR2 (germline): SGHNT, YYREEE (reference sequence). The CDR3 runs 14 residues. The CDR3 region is CASSDQGSAETQYF. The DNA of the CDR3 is TGTGCCAGCAGCGATCAGGGATCCGCAGAGACCCAGTACTTC.

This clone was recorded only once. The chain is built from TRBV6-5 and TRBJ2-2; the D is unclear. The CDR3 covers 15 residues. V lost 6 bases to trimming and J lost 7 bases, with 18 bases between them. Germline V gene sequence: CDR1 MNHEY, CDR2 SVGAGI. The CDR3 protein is CASRSHLPYGGELFF. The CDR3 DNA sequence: TGTGCCAGCAGGTCCCATCTGCCCTACGGCGGGGAGCTGTTTTTT.

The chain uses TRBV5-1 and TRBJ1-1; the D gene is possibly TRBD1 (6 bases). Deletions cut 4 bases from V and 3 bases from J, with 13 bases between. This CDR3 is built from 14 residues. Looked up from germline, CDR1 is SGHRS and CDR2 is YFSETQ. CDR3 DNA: TGCGCCAGCAGCCCCAAGGGGGTAGACACTGAAGCTTTCTTT. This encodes CASSPKGVDTEAFF.

CDR3: CASSPYLGGQGTDTQYF. CDR3 coding DNA: TGTGCCAGCAGCCCCTACCTAGGAGGACAGGGCACAGATACGCAGTATTTT. The gene calls are TRBV3-1 (or the pseudogene TRBV3-2) and TRBJ2-3; 7 nucleotides match TRBD1. The trim removed 4 bases at V and 1 base at J, leaving 11 bases unmatched. This CDR3 spans 17 amino acids. CDR1 and CDR2 from the germline V gene are LGHDT and YNNKEL (reference sequence).

The CDR3 sequence: CASSYGTGGYEQYF. The CDR3 DNA reads TGTGCCAGCAGTTATGGGACAGGGGGCTACGAGCAGTACTTC. This chain uses TRBV27 with TRBJ2-7; 11 bases are shared with TRBD1. After removal of 4 bases from V and 3 bases from J, the junction contained 2 bases not matched to a gene. CDR3 length: 14 amino acids. From germline, CDR1 is MNHEY and CDR2 SMNVEV (reference sequence).

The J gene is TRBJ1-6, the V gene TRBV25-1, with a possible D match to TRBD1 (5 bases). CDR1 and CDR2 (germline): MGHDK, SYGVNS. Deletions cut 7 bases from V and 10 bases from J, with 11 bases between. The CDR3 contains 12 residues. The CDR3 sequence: CASTGVGSPLHF. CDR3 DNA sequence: TGTGCCAGCACGGGGGTCGGATCACCCCTCCACTTT.

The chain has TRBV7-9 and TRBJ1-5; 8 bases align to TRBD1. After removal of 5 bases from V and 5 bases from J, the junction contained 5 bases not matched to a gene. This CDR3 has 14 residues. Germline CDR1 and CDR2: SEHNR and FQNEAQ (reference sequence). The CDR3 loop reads CASSPGQGHQPQHF. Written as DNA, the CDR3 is TGTGCCAGCAGCCCCGGACAGGGACATCAGCCCCAGCATTTT.

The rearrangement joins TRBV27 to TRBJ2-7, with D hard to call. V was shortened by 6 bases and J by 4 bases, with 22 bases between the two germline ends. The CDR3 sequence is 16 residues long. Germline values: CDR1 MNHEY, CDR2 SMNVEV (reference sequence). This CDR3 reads CASRPVLGELIYEQYF. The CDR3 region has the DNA TGTGCCAGCAGGCCCGTGCTGGGCGAGCTTATATACGAGCAGTACTTC.

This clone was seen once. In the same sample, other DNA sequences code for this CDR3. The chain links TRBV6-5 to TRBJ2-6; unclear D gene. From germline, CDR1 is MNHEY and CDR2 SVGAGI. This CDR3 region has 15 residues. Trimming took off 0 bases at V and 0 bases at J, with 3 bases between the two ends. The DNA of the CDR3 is TGTGCCAGCAGTTACTCGAGCTCTGGGGCCAACGTCCTGACTTTC. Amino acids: CASSYSSSGANVLTF.